This T cell receptor beta chain was captured in a study of regulatory T cells in long-lasting Graves disease. Time point given: newly diagnosed GD, antithyroid drugs for less than 3 months. Researchers made the TCR library from RNA that was extracted from PBMCs. Germline V gene lookup returns CDR1 DFQATT and CDR2 SNEGSKA (reference sequence). Trimming stripped 6 bases from V and 8 bases from J, with 21 bases between. This CDR3 comprises 14 residues. This clonotype was counted at least ten times. Library construction for TCR beta used iRepertoire HTBI primers and Arm-PCR of CDR3 regions. TCRdb recomputed calls from the multiplex PCR reads with MiXCR, one row per CDR3 protein. The table shows a few hundred thousand distinct CDR3 sequences, with 13% occurring only once. This sample was also put to use in a study of T cells in Graves' hyperthyroidism and ophthalmopathy. From that second work: Graves' hyperthyroidism was deemed stable absent ophthalmopathy progression within 18 months. Model output signaled ophthalmopathy a median roughly 6 months ahead of onset.

This rearrangement joins TRBV20-1 to TRBJ2-3, with D unresolved. The sample was peripheral blood mononuclear cells (PBMCs), taken at new diagnosis, from a patient treated with antithyroid drugs. The receptor was derived from a man younger than 40 with Graves disease. CDR3 protein: CSASFTAILGTQYF. In DNA, the CDR3 is TGCAGTGCGTCGTTTACGGCGATACTCGGTACGCAGTATTTT.